What follows are 7 T cell receptor beta chains derived from one specimen sequenced in a study of long-term antiretroviral therapy in people with HIV. Assay version v3.0 of immunoSEQ was used, and it was run at survey level. TCRdb's copy holds only in-frame clones and misses some; the assay was immunoSEQ multiplex PCR. The repertoire holds approximately 29,000 clones, with roughly nine tenths as singletons. Sequencing was performed on unsorted PBMCs, taken 1.1 years after starting antiretroviral therapy. The receptors were sampled from a man aged 18-30 years with HIV.

The chain employs TRBV5-6 and TRBJ1-2; the match to TRBD1 covers 7 bases. Per the germline V gene, CDR1 is SGHDT and CDR2 is YYEEEE. This CDR3 has 15 residues. V lost 2 bases to trimming and J lost 3 bases; unmatched junction nucleotides: 7. Here the CDR3 reads CASSFPDREYYGYTF. The CDR3 nucleotides are TGTGCCAGCAGCTTCCCCGACAGGGAGTACTATGGCTACACCTTC.

The chain has TRBV2 and TRBJ1-1; D remains ambiguous. The CDR3 is made up of 15 amino acids. CDR1 is SNHLY and CDR2 is FYNNEI in the germline V gene. V was trimmed by 1 base and J by 3 bases, leaving 12 bases between them. The CDR3, as DNA: TGTGCCAGCAGTGAAGAGAGGGTGAGGGACACTGAAGCTTTCTTT. Translating it yields CASSEERVRDTEAFF.

This clone has only one observation. The chain has TRBV27 and TRBJ2-7; D unclear. CDR1 and CDR2 (germline): MNHEY, SMNVEV (reference sequence). V gave up 5 bases and J gave up 0 bases, with 11 bases separating them. This CDR3 region has 14 residues. DNA of the CDR3: TGTGCCAGCAGTCTTCAGCCCCGCTCCTACGAGCAGTACTTC. Translated: CASSLQPRSYEQYF.

V gene TRBV7-3 combines with J gene TRBJ1-1, with no clear D. Germline-derived CDR1 and CDR2 are SGHTA and FQGTGA. The CDR3 loop spans 13 amino acids. Deletions cut 3 bases from V and 7 bases from J, with 12 bases between. CDR3 DNA: TGTGCCAGCAGCTTCGCACACGGAGGTGAAGCTTTCTTT. Translating gives CASSFAHGGEAFF.

The chain uses TRBV19 and TRBJ2-1; 15 bases map to TRBD2. Per the germline V gene, CDR1 is LNHDA and CDR2 is SQIVND (reference sequence). With 4 bases clipped from V and 8 bases from J, the junction kept 12 bases outside the gene matches. The CDR3 is made up of 18 amino acids. For the CDR3, the DNA is TGTGCCAGTAGTAATCCAGGGTGGACTAGCGGGAGGGCCGATGAGCAGTTCTTC. Translated, it gives CASSNPGWTSGRADEQFF.

The rearrangement links TRBV15 to TRBJ2-7; 8 bases line up with TRBD1. Germline CDR1 and CDR2: LNHNV and YYDKDF (reference sequence). The ends lost 3 bases at V and 3 bases at J; junction bases unmatched: 10. The CDR3 consists of 16 residues. Here the CDR3 DNA reads TGTGCCACCAGCAGGGGTTGGACAGGGAGTAGCTACGAGCAGTACTTC. Its protein is CATSRGWTGSSYEQYF.

CDR3 DNA sequence: TGTGCCAGTACCCTTGGGGGACACAGGGACTATGGCTACACCTTC. Amino acid sequence: CASTLGGHRDYGYTF. This chain joins TRBV19 and TRBJ1-2; possible D gene TRBD1, 6 bases. The length of the CDR3 is 15 residues. Germline assignment: CDR1 LNHDA and CDR2 SQIVND (reference sequence). V was trimmed by 7 bases and J by 3 bases, leaving 18 bases between them.